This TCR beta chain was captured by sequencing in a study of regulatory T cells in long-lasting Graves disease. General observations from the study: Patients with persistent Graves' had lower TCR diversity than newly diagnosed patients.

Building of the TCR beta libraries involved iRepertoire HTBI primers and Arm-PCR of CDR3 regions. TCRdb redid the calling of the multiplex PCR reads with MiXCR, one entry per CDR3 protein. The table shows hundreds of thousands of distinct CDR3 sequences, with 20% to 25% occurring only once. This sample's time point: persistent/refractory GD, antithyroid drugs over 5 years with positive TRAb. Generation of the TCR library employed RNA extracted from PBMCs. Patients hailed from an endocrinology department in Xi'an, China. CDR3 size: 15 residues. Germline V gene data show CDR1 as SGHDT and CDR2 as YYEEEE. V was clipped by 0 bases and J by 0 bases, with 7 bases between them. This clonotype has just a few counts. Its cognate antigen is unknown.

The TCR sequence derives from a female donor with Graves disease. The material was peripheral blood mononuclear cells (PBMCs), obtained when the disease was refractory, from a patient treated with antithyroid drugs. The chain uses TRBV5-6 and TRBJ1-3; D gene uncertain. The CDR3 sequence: CASSLDTLSGNTIYF. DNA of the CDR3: TGTGCCAGCAGCTTGGACACACTCTCTGGAAACACCATATATTTT.